One and the same sample provided the 26 T cell receptor beta chains below, sequenced in a study of lymphopenia after photon versus proton radiotherapy. Some clones are missing from TCRdb's copy, which holds only in-frame ones; the method was immunoSEQ multiplex PCR. Among 65,000 or so clones listed, about 90% were seen once. Sequenced here: peripheral blood, sampled from a patient treated with proton-based radiotherapy. The receptors here all came from a man older than 75 with esophageal cancer.

This rearrangement joins TRBV4-1 to TRBJ2-7; D call uncertain. V dropped 1 base and J dropped 2 bases, with 9 bases sitting between them. In germline, CDR1 is MGHRA, CDR2 YSYEKL. The CDR3 length is 14 residues. CDR3 residues: CASSQGVEPYEQYF. The CDR3 DNA follows: TGCGCCAGCAGCCAAGGGGTTGAACCCTACGAGCAGTACTTC.

This rearrangement joins TRBV7-3 to TRBJ2-5; D is possibly TRBD2 (6 bases). This CDR3 contains 13 residues. Germline V gives CDR1 SGHTA, CDR2 FQGTGA. Trimming stripped 3 bases from V and 5 bases from J, with 10 bases between. CDR3 sequence (DNA): TGTGCCAGCAGCTTTCAGGAGGGGGAGACCCAGTACTTC. Its protein product is CASSFQEGETQYF.

This clone has just one count. The chain employs TRBV20-1 and TRBJ1-2; possible D gene TRBD1, 5 bases. V dropped 1 base and J dropped 8 bases, with 8 bases sitting between them. Germline V gene sequence: CDR1 DFQATT, CDR2 SNEGSKA (reference sequence). CDR3 size: 11 residues. CDR3 loop: CSARGEGGYTF. CDR3 bases: TGCAGTGCTAGAGGAGAGGGGGGCTACACCTTC.

This clone came up once. The V call is TRBV7-6, the J call TRBJ2-7; D tentatively fits TRBD1 or TRBD2 (5 bases each). This CDR3 spans 13 amino acids. V lost 0 bases, J lost 3 bases, and 6 bases lay in between. Germline assignment: CDR1 SGHVS and CDR2 FNYEAQ. The CDR3 DNA follows: TGTGCCAGCAGCTTAGCGGGACGCTACGAGCAGTACTTC. Its translation is CASSLAGRYEQYF.

V and J are TRBV6-6 and TRBJ2-5, with 7 bases that match TRBD2. The CDR3 is 14 residues long. The V and J ends lost 5 bases and 4 bases, in that order; junction bases with no gene match: 7. Germline V CDR1 and CDR2: MNHNY, SVGAGI (reference sequence). CDR3 DNA sequence: TGTGCCAGCAGTAAGACTAGCCTAAGAGAGACCCAGTACTTC. Translating gives CASSKTSLRETQYF.

The chain combines TRBV27 with TRBJ2-3, with D uncertain. Germline CDR1 is MNHEY and CDR2 is SMNVEV (reference sequence). This CDR3 is built from 12 residues. The CDR3 DNA sequence: TGTGCAGCCCGAAGGGGCACAGATACGCAGTATTTT. Its protein is CAARRGTDTQYF.

V is TRBV4-2 and J is TRBJ2-5; D remains unclear. The J call may be mistaken, given a closer DNA end match to TRBJ2-7. This CDR3 contains 15 residues. Germline lookup yields CDR1 LGHNA and CDR2 YNFKEQ. CDR3 protein: CASSQEVSNSYEQYF. DNA for the CDR3: TGTGCCAGCAGCCAAGAGGTATCGAACTCCTACGAGCAGTACTTC.

This chain uses TRBV6-1 with TRBJ1-3, with D possibly matching TRBD1 (5 bases). CDR1 and CDR2 (germline): MNHNS, SASEGT. The CDR3 is 13 residues long. Trimming stripped 4 bases from V and 4 bases from J, with 8 bases between. The DNA for the CDR3 is TGTGCCAGCAGTGGACAGCTGGGAAACACCATATATTTT. This translates into CASSGQLGNTIYF.

V usage is TRBV4-3 and J usage is TRBJ2-7; a weak D match, TRBD2 (6 bases). The CDR3 spans 17 residues. Trimming pared 0 bases from V and 3 bases from J, leaving 18 bases between. CDR1 and CDR2 from the germline V gene are LGHNA and YSLEER. The DNA for the CDR3 is TGCGCCAGCAGCCAAGATCTGAGAGTCCGGGGAGGCTACGAGCAGTACTTC. As protein: CASSQDLRVRGGYEQYF.

This clone has only one observation. The rearrangement joins TRBV6-6 to TRBJ1-5; D remains ambiguous. Deletions cut 2 bases from V and 0 bases from J, with 2 bases between. The CDR3 has 13 amino acids. The germline gives CDR1 MNHNY, CDR2 SVGAGI (reference sequence). The CDR3 region has the DNA TGTGCCAGCAGTTACCATAGCAATCAGCCCCAGCATTTT. As protein: CASSYHSNQPQHF.

This chain joins TRBV18 and TRBJ1-2, with D uncertain. Between the trimmed V and J ends, which lost 4 bases and 2 bases, there was a span of 11 bases. The CDR3 length is 14 residues. Germline loops: CDR1 KGHSH, CDR2 LQKENI. The CDR3 loop is CASSLRETNYGYTF. The CDR3 DNA is TGTGCCAGCTCACTGCGGGAGACCAACTATGGCTACACCTTC.

The chain combines TRBV7-6 with TRBJ2-7; D unclear. CDR1 and CDR2 from the germline V gene are SGHVS and FNYEAQ. Trimming took off 8 bases at V and 3 bases at J, with 8 bases between the two ends. CDR3 size: 11 residues. The CDR3 loop reads CASGSLYEQYF. The CDR3, as DNA: TGTGCCAGCGGATCTCTCTACGAGCAGTACTTC.

This clone was counted a few times. This sequence joins TRBV7-8 and TRBJ1-1; 8 bases match TRBD1. Germline CDR1 SGHVS, CDR2 FQNEAQ. The CDR3 totals 15 residues. Unmatched junction bases numbered 6, after V lost 5 bases and J lost 1 base. The CDR3 DNA follows: TGTGCCAGCAGCACATGGACAGGGCGGAACACTGAAGCTTTCTTT. This gives the protein CASSTWTGRNTEAFF.

This clone was detected once. The chain recombines TRBV4-2 with TRBJ2-7; no definite D call. The CDR3 is 11 amino acids. Germline V lookup: CDR1 LGHNA, CDR2 YNFKEQ. V was pared by 4 bases and J by 5 bases, with 6 bases between. The CDR3 coding sequence is TGTGCCAGCAGCCCGGGCAACGAGCAGTACTTC. This translates into CASSPGNEQYF.

This clone was counted once. V is TRBV5-8 and J is TRBJ2-3; D is perhaps TRBD2 (5 bases). V was pared by 2 bases and J by 0 bases, with 13 bases between. Per germline, CDR1 SGHTS and CDR2 YDEGEE. The CDR3 sequence is 16 residues long. CDR3 residues: CASSFFFGVSTDTQYF. CDR3 bases: TGTGCCAGCAGCTTTTTTTTCGGGGTTAGCACAGATACGCAGTATTTT. The full variable domain, completed using reference TRBV5-8 and TRBJ2-3, is EAGVTQSPTHLIKTRGQQATLRCSPISGHTSVYWYQQALGLGLQFLLWYDEGEERNRGNFPPRFSGRQFPNYSSELNVNALELEDSALYLCASSFFFGVSTDTQYFGPGTRLTVL.

J is TRBJ2-1 and V is TRBV7-2; a possible D gene is TRBD2 (6 bases). Trimming took off 4 bases at V and 3 bases at J, with 10 bases between the two ends. The CDR3 loop spans 14 amino acids. Germline-derived CDR1 and CDR2 are SGHTA and FQGNSA. The CDR3 reads CASSYGGGYNEQFF. For the CDR3, the DNA is TGTGCCAGCAGCTACGGGGGTGGCTACAATGAGCAGTTCTTC.

This clone was seen only once. The gene calls are TRBV4-3 and TRBJ2-4; no definite D call. Trimming cost V 0 bases and J 5 bases, with 11 bases left between them. Germline V gene data show CDR1 as LGHNA and CDR2 as YSLEER. The CDR3 loop spans 15 amino acids. The CDR3 nucleotides are TGCGCCAGCAGCCAAGATAGTAGAACCCAAAACATTCAGTACTTC. It is translated as CASSQDSRTQNIQYF.

This clone was observed once. V is TRBV7-9 and J is TRBJ2-1, with D possibly TRBD1 on 5 matching bases. This CDR3 has 15 residues. Trimming removed 4 bases at V and 4 bases at J, with 14 bases between. Germline CDR1 is SEHNR and CDR2 is FQNEAQ (reference sequence). Here the CDR3 DNA reads TGTGCCAGCAGCTCTTCGTCAGGGATTTACAATGAGCAGTTCTTC. Translated: CASSSSSGIYNEQFF.

The chain links TRBV10-3 to TRBJ2-2; no reliable D call. This CDR3 is built from 13 residues. Germline V lookup: CDR1 ENHRY, CDR2 SYGVKD. The V gene lost 4 bases and the J gene lost 8 bases, with 11 bases spanning the gap. The CDR3: CAISGTTTGELFF. The CDR3 DNA follows: TGTGCCATCAGTGGAACAACGACGGGGGAGCTGTTTTTT.

The chain joins TRBV13 to TRBJ2-3, with 8 bases lining up with TRBD1. Germline V gene data show CDR1 as PRHDT and CDR2 as FYEKMQ (reference sequence). Unmatched junction bases numbered 9, after V lost 2 bases and J lost 2 bases. The CDR3 is 17 amino acids. The CDR3 loop reads CASSLRPQGVYTDTQYF. For the CDR3, the DNA is TGTGCCAGCAGCTTAAGGCCACAGGGGGTGTACACAGATACGCAGTATTTT.

The genes are TRBV11-2 and TRBJ1-4; D gene unclear. Per the germline V gene, CDR1 is SGHAT and CDR2 is FQNNGV. CDR3 length: 13 residues. The V end lost 7 bases, the J end lost 8 bases, and 14 bases lay between the germline ends. The CDR3 spells CASKFGQAEKLFF. The CDR3 nucleotides read TGTGCCAGCAAATTTGGGCAGGCCGAAAAACTGTTTTTT.

This clone was observed a single time. The rearrangement links TRBV6-1 to TRBJ1-5; tentative D call: TRBD1 (6 bases). The CDR3 runs 15 residues. Germline V gene sequence: CDR1 MNHNS, CDR2 SASEGT. Trimming took 0 bases from V and 9 from J, leaving 15 bases between them. CDR3 loop: CASSEATGFGLPQHF. CDR3 DNA sequence: TGTGCCAGCAGTGAAGCTACAGGGTTTGGCCTGCCCCAGCATTTT.

This clone was seen a few times. The chain uses TRBV7-5 and TRBJ1-1. TRBV7-5 represents a pseudogene. The CDR3 length is 13 residues. Here the CDR3 reads CVRSLLPGVSAFF. CDR3 nucleotides: TGTGTCAGAAGCTTATTGCCGGGGGTGTCAGCTTTCTTT.

The gene calls are TRBV15 and TRBJ2-7; TRBD2 matches 11 bases. CDR1 and CDR2 from the germline V gene are LNHNV and YYDKDF (reference sequence). The CDR3 covers 15 residues. V lost 5 bases and J lost 5; bases outside the gene matches: 8. The CDR3 DNA reads TGTGCCACCAGCGGAAGTAGCGGGAGGGCTAACGAGCAGTACTTC. It encodes CATSGSSGRANEQYF.

This clone has more than one count but fewer than ten. The chain employs TRBV14 and TRBJ2-3; no reliable D call. Trimming removed 8 bases at V and 2 bases at J, with 8 bases between. This CDR3 spans 12 amino acids. CDR1 SGHDN and CDR2 FVKESK come from the germline V gene. For the CDR3, the DNA is TGTGCCAGCGGCCCCTTCACAGATACGCAGTATTTT. Amino acid sequence: CASGPFTDTQYF. The complete variable domain, with remaining parts taken from reference TRBV14 and TRBJ2-3, reads EAGVTQFPSHSVIEKGQTVTLRCDPISGHDNLYWYRRVMGKEIKFLLHFVKESKQDESGMPNNRFLAERTGGTYSTLKVQPAELEDSGVYFCASGPFTDTQYFGPGTRLTVL.

The chain links TRBV9 to TRBJ2-7, with D uncertain. V lost 3 bases and J lost 2, with 15 bases in between. The germline CDR1 and CDR2 sequences are SGDLS and YYNGEE. The CDR3 contains 15 residues. The CDR3 DNA reads TGTGCCAGCAGCGCCCAAGACGCCGACCCCTACGAGCAGTACTTC. Translation gives CASSAQDADPYEQYF.